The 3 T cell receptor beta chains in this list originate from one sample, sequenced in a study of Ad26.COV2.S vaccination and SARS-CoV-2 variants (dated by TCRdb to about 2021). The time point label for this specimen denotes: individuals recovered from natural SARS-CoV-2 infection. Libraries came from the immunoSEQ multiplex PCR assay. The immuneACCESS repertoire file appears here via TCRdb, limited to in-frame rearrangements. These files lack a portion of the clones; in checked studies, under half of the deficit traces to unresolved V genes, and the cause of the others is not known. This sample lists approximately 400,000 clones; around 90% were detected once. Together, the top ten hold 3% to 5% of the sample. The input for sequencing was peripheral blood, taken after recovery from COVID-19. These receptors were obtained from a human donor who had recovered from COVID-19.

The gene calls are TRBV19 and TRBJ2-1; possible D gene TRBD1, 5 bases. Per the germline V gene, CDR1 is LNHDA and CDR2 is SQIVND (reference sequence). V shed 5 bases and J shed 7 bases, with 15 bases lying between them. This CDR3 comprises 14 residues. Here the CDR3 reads CASSLRVMGNEQFF. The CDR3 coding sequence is TGTGCCAGTAGTCTCAGGGTGATGGGGAATGAGCAGTTCTTC.

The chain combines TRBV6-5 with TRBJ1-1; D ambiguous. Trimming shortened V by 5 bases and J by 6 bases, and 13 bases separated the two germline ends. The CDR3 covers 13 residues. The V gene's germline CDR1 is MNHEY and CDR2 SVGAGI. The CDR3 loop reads CASSTHSVAEAFF. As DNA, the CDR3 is TGTGCCAGCAGTACCCACAGCGTCGCTGAAGCTTTCTTT.

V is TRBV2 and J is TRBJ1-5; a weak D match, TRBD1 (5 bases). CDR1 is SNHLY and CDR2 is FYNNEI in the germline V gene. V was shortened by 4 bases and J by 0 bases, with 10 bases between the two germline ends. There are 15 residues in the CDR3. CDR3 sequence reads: CASSADIISNQPQHF. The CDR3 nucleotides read TGTGCCAGCAGTGCGGACATAATTAGCAATCAGCCCCAGCATTTT.